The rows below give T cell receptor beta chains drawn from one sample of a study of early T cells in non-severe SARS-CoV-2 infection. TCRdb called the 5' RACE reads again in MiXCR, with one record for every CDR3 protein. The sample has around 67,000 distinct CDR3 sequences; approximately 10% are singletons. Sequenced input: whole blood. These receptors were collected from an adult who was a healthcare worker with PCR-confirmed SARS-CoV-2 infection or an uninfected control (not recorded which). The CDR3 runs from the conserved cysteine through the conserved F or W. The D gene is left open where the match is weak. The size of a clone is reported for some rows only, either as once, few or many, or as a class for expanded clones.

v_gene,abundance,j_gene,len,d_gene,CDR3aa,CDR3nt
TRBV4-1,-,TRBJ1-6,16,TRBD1,CASRPDRARGNSPLHF,TGCGCCAGCAGACCAGACAGGGCCCGCGGTAATTCACCCCTCCACTTT
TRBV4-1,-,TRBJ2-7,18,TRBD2,CASSQDTDSGFLSYEQYF,TGCGCCAGCAGCCAAGATACTGATAGCGGGTTCCTCTCCTACGAGCAGTACTTC
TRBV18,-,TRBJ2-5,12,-,CASSPSAETQYF,TGTGCCAGCTCACCATCTGCGGAGACCCAGTACTTC
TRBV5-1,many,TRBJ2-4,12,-,CASSFGGDIQYF,TGCGCCAGCAGCTTCGGGGGTGACATTCAGTACTTC
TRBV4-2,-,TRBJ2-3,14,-,CASSQGEAADTQYF,TGTGCCAGCAGCCAAGGGGAAGCCGCAGATACGCAGTATTTT
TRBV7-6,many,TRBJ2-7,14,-,CASSLARTAYEQYF,TGTGCCAGCAGCTTAGCCCGGACAGCCTACGAGCAGTACTTC
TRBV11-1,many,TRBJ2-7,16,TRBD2,CASSSTQPPGGYEQYF,TGTGCCAGCAGCTCCACGCAACCCCCGGGGGGTTACGAGCAGTACTTC
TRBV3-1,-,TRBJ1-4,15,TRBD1,CASSQNRGLSEKLFF,TGTGCCAGCAGCCAGAACAGGGGGCTCAGTGAAAAACTGTTTTTT
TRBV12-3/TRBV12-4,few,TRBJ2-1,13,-,CASSLAFSGEQFF,TGTGCCAGCAGTTTAGCGTTCTCGGGTGAGCAGTTCTTC
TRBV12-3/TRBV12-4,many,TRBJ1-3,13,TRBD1,CAGYRGPGNTIYF,TGTGCCGGGTACAGGGGACCTGGAAACACCATATATTTT
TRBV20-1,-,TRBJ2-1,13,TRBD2,CSARGSGRREQFF,TGCAGTGCTAGAGGGAGCGGGAGAAGGGAGCAGTTCTTC
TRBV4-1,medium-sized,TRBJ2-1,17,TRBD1,CASSGQGRSSSYNEQFF,TGCGCCAGCAGTGGACAGGGGCGCTCCAGCTCCTACAATGAGCAGTTCTTC
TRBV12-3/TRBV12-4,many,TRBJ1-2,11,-,CASSLSYGYTF,TGTGCCAGCAGTTTATCCTATGGCTACACCTTC
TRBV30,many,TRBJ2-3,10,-,CAWGTDTQYF,TGTGCCTGGGGCACAGATACGCAGTATTTT
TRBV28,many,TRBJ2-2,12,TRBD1,CASSLRGLRLFF,TGTGCCAGCAGTTTGAGGGGGCTGAGGCTGTTTTTT
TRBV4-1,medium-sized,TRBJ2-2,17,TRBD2,CASSQGWTSANTGELFF,TGCGCCAGCAGCCAAGGGTGGACTAGCGCCAACACCGGGGAGCTGTTTTTT
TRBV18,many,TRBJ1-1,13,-,CASSPPGSSEAFF,TGTGCCAGCTCACCACCAGGGTCGTCTGAAGCTTTCTTT
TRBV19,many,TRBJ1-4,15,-,CASRPAGSRGEKLFF,TGTGCCAGTAGACCGGCAGGGAGCCGAGGGGAAAAACTGTTTTTT
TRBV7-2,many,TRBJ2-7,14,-,CASSLREDTYEQYF,TGTGCCAGCAGCCTTAGGGAGGACACCTACGAGCAGTACTTC
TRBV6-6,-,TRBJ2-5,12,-,CASSTQTPPQYF,TGTGCCAGCAGTACCCAGACTCCTCCCCAGTACTTC
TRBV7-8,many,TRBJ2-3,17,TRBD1,CASSSELTGGHTDTQYF,TGTGCCAGCAGCTCGGAATTGACAGGGGGTCATACAGATACGCAGTATTTT
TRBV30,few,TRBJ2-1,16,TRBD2,CASRQGLTSGPNEQFF,TGTGCCAGTAGACAGGGCTTGACTAGCGGGCCCAATGAGCAGTTCTTC
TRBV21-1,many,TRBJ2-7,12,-,CASSKGSYEQYF,TGTGCCAGCAGCAAAGGGAGCTACGAGCAGTACTTC
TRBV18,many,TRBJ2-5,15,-,CASSPPRQGGETQYF,TGTGCCAGCTCACCACCCCGGCAGGGGGGAGAGACCCAGTACTTC
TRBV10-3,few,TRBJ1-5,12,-,CAISEGNQPQHF,TGTGCCATCAGTGAGGGGAATCAGCCCCAGCATTTT
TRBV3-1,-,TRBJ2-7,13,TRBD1,CASSRRTGLEQYF,TGTGCCAGCAGCCGAAGGACAGGGCTCGAGCAGTACTTC
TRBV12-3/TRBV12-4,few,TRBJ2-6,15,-,CASSLVQSGANVLTF,TGTGCCAGCAGTTTAGTACAATCTGGGGCCAACGTCCTGACTTTC
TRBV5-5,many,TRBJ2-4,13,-,CASSSPTKNIQYF,TGTGCCAGCAGCTCCCCAACCAAAAACATTCAGTACTTC
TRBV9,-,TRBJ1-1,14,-,CASSHRWENTEAFF,TGTGCCAGCAGTCATAGGTGGGAGAACACTGAAGCTTTCTTT
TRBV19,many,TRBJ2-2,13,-,CASNQGGTGELFF,TGTGCCAGTAATCAGGGGGGCACCGGGGAGCTGTTTTTT
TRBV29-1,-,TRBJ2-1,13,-,CSVGVVIYNEQFF,TGCAGCGTTGGAGTCGTGATCTACAATGAGCAGTTCTTC
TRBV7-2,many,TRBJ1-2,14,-,CASSLSPGRYGYTF,TGTGCCAGCAGCTTAAGTCCAGGGAGGTATGGCTACACCTTC
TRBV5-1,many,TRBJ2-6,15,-,CASSLEGTGANVLTF,TGCGCCAGCAGCTTGGAGGGTACTGGGGCCAACGTCCTGACTTTC
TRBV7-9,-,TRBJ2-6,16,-,CASTSRSVAGANVLTF,TGTGCCAGCACTTCGCGCAGCGTAGCTGGGGCCAACGTCCTGACTTTC
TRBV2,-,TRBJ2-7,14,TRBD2,CASNLGLAVYEQYF,TGTGCCAGCAACCTAGGACTAGCGGTTTACGAGCAGTACTTC
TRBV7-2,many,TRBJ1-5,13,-,CASSFWLGQPQHF,TGTGCCAGCAGCTTTTGGCTGGGGCAGCCCCAGCATTTT
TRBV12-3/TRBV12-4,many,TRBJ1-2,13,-,CASSRDGNLGYTF,TGTGCCAGCAGCCGGGACGGCAATCTTGGCTACACCTTC
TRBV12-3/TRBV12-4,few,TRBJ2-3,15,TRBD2,CASSSGGGAKDTQYF,TGTGCCAGCAGTTCGGGCGGGGGGGCAAAAGATACGCAGTATTTT
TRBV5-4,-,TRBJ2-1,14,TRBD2,CASTQGLAGPGGVF,TGTGCCAGCACCCAGGGACTAGCGGGGCCAGGTGGGGTCTTC
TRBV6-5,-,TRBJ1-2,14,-,CASTPRGVGYGYTF,TGTGCCAGCACCCCGCGGGGGGTTGGCTATGGCTACACCTTC
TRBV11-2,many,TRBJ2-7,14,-,CASSLVQGHYEQYF,TGTGCCAGCAGCTTAGTACAGGGACATTACGAGCAGTACTTC
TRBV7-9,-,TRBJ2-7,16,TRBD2,CASSNPWREGIYEQYF,TGTGCCAGCAGCAACCCGTGGCGGGAGGGTATCTACGAGCAGTACTTC
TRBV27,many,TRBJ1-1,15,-,CASSLRDTPNTEAFF,TGTGCCAGCAGCCTAAGGGACACACCGAACACTGAAGCTTTCTTT